This T cell receptor (beta chain) appears in the sequencing data of a study of blood T cell repertoires in COVID-19. Study information: Researchers got acute and convalescent COVID-19 samples from the United States, Italy and Spain.

CDR3 length: 13 residues. In germline, CDR1 is SGHNT, CDR2 YENEEA. The V end was cut by 4 bases, the J end by 6 bases, with 9 bases between. TCRdb's table, derived via immunoSEQ multiplex PCR, lists solely in-frame clones and lacks some. The table shows some 13,000 clones, with roughly nine tenths occurring only once. This sequence was found in a human donor in a cohort sampled during active COVID-19. The sample was peripheral blood. The rearrangement joins TRBV11-3 to TRBJ2-2, with D possibly TRBD1 on 6 matching bases. The CDR3 region is CASSSYRAGELFF. In nucleotides, the CDR3 is TGTGCCAGCAGCTCCTACAGGGCCGGGGAGCTGTTTTTT.